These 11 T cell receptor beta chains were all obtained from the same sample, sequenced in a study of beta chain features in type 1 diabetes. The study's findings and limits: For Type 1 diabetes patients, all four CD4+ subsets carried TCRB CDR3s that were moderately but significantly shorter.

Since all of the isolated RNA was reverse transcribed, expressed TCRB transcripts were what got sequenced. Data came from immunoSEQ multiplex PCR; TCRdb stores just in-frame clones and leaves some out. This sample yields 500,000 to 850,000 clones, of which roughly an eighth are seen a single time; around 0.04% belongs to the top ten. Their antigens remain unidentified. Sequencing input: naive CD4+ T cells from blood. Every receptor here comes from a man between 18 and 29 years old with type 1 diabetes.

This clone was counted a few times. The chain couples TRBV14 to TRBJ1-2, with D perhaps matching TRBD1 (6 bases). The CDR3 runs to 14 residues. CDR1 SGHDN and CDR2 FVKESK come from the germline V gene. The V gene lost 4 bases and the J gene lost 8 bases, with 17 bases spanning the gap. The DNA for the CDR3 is TGTGCCAGCAGCCCCGGGGGGGCAGGTCCAGGCTACACCTTC. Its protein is CASSPGGAGPGYTF.

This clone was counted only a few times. The CDR3 sequence is CASRPRGGDEQFF. CDR3 coding DNA: TGTGCCAGCAGGCCTAGGGGCGGGGATGAGCAGTTCTTC. This chain connects TRBV7-2 to TRBJ2-1, with TRBD2 as a possible D gene (6 bases). CDR3 size: 13 residues. Trimming shortened V by 6 bases and J by 8 bases, and 14 bases separated the two germline ends. The germline V gene has CDR1 SGHTA and CDR2 FQGNSA.

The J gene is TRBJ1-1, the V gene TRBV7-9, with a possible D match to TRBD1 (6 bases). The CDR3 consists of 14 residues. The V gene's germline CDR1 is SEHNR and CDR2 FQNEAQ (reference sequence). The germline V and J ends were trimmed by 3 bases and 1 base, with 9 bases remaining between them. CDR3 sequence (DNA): TGTGCCAGCAGCTTCCTACAGGGGAACACTGAAGCTTTCTTT. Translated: CASSFLQGNTEAFF.

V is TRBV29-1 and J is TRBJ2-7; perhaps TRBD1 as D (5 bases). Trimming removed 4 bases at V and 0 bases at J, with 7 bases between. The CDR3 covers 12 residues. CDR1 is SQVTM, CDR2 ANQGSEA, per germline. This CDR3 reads CSVARDSYEQYF. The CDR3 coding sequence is TGCAGCGTTGCCAGGGACTCCTACGAGCAGTACTTC.

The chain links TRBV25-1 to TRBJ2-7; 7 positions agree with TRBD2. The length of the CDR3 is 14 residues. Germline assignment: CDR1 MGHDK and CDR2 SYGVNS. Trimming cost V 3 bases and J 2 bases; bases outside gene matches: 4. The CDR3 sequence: CASSDLREAYEQYF. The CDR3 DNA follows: TGTGCCAGCAGTGATCTTCGGGAGGCCTACGAGCAGTACTTC.

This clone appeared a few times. CDR3 sequence reads: CAWSEKGQSFSRGNTEAFF. The CDR3 DNA reads as TGTGCCTGGAGTGAAAAGGGACAGTCCTTTTCAAGAGGGAACACTGAAGCTTTCTTT. This chain links TRBV30 with TRBJ1-1; TRBD1 agrees at 7 bases. This CDR3 spans 19 amino acids. Germline V gene sequence: CDR1 GTSNPN, CDR2 SVGIG (reference sequence). Trimming at V came to 1 base and at J to 1 base, leaving 18 bases not matched to a gene.

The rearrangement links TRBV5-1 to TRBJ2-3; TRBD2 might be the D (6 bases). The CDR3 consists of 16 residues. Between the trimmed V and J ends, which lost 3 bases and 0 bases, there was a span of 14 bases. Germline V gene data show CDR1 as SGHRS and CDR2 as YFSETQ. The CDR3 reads CASSWRGSASTDTQYF. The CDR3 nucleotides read TGCGCCAGCAGCTGGCGGGGCAGTGCTAGCACAGATACGCAGTATTTT.

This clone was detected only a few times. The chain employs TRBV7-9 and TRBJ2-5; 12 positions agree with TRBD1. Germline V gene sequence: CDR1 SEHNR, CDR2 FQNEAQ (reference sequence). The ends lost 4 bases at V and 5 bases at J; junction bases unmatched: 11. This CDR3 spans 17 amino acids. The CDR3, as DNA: TGTGCCAGCAGCTCGTCCCCGGGACAGGGGGCTTGGGAGACCCAGTACTTC. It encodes CASSSSPGQGAWETQYF. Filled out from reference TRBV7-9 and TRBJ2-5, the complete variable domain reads DTGVSQNPRHKITKRGQNVTFRCDPISEHNRLYWYRQTLGQGPEFLTYFQNEAQLEKSRLLSDRFSAERPKGSFSTLEIQRTEQGDSAMYLCASSSSPGQGAWETQYFGPGTRLLVL.

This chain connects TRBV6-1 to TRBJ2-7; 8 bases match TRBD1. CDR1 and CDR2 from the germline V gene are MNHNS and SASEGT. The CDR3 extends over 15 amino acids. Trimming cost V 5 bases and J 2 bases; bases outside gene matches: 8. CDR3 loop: CASSSRDRNAYEQYF. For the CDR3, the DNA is TGTGCCAGCAGTTCCCGGGACAGGAATGCCTACGAGCAGTACTTC.

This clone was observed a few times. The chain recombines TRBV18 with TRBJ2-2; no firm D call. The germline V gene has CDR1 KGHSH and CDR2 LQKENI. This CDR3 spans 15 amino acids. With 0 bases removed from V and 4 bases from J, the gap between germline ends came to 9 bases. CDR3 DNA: TGTGCCAGCTCACCACCTGCTGGTGTCACCGGGGAGCTGTTTTTT. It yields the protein CASSPPAGVTGELFF.

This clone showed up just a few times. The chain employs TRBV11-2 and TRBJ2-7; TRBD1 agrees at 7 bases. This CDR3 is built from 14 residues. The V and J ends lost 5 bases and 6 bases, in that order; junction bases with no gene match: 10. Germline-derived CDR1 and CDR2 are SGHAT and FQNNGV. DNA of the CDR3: TGTGCCAGCAGCCCCCGGGACAGAGATTCCGAGCAGTACTTC. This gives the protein CASSPRDRDSEQYF.